This TCR beta chain was captured by sequencing in a study of cytomegalovirus exposure and HLA in healthy donors. Broader study findings: Later analysis identified a missense DCLRE1C variant that was linked to TCR beta V- and J-gene trimming. TCR sequences were mostly rare, though some public TCRs occurred in many donors. Cytomegalovirus-associated TCR beta chains were listed, numbering some 150.

Notes on this clone: As yet, its antigen is unknown.

Each donor was healthy, and each was a bone marrow donor. The CDR3 extends over 18 amino acids. The ends were cut back, 1 base at V and 1 base at J, with 16 bases in the middle. From germline, CDR1 is SGHTA and CDR2 FQGNSA. PCR amplification relied on 60 Vbeta primers (plus 13 Jbeta primers). TCRdb keeps only in-frame clones here, not all; method: immunoSEQ multiplex PCR. Of roughly 200,000 clones listed, 80% were seen once; the top ten hold 0.6% to 0.7%. The V gene is TRBV7-2, the J gene TRBJ2-2; D gene uncertain. Sequences were obtained from PBMCs. This TCR was sampled from a boy aged 10-17 years in good health and CMV-seronegative. The CDR3 loop is CASSLVHMGLENTGELFF. DNA for the CDR3: TGTGCCAGCAGCTTAGTACATATGGGTCTAGAGAACACCGGGGAGCTGTTTTTT.